The sequence of this TCR beta chain was determined in a study of CD8+ T cells in alopecia areata (dated by TCRdb to about 2018). For the study in its entirety: Treated patients were enrolled in an open-label pilot trial of oral tofacitinib at 5 to 10 mg twice daily for moderate-to-severe alopecia areata. The SALT score, which quantifies the percentage of affected scalp surface area, was used to measure disease severity in treated patients. immunoSEQ multiplex PCR using 35 Vbeta forward primers and 13 Jbeta reverse primers was used to amplify TCRbeta CDR3 regions. In humans, TCRbeta sequencing was performed on scalp tissue and on sorted CD4+ and CD8+ peripheral blood T cells from healthy controls and from patients with patchy or totalis/universalis alopecia areata. Biopsies were taken from tofacitinib-treated patients at baseline and again at 4 and 24 weeks into treatment, and several of those patients also had a later scalp biopsy. Clonality in the scalp was compared among normal scalp (n=4), patchy alopecia areata scalp (n=8), and alopecia totalis/universalis scalp (n=8). RNA was obtained with the PAXgene miRNA kit for fixed scalp, the miRNeasy kit for PBMCs, and the RNeasy kit for mouse skin. Tofacitinib was administered for 6 to 18 months, and 6 months of follow-up off drug were then conducted to assess delayed response and recurrence. In both human patients and the C3H/HeJ mouse model, the study applied high-throughput TCRbeta sequencing to look at T cell clonal expansion in alopecia areata. Broader findings and caveats from the paper: Because the treated cohort was small and had only one nonresponder, larger studies are needed to examine links between baseline CD8+ expansion and response. Higher clonality and more expanded CD8+ clones were observed in lesional scalp than in normal scalp, particularly in alopecia totalis/universalis, a finding suggestive of antigenic drive. Shared TCR sequences between patients were less evident than in mice, which may be partly attributable to HLA diversity in the patient population. Scalp clonality and the number of expanded CD8+ clones among the top 100 scalp clones were significantly decreased by tofacitinib. Resident alphabeta T cells in normal human skin are also sequenced, complicating scalp TCR repertoire analysis, unlike mouse skin dominated by gammadelta T cells. During tofacitinib treatment, many expanded lesional clones stuck around in both scalp and blood, and this persistence may partly explain why relapse happens after treatment is stopped.

In its sample, this clone was seen a few times. This clone's antigen is unknown. One base away there is no much larger clone; base qualities are not given. Receptor libraries were prepared by the immunoSEQ multiplex PCR assay. To provide template for TCR sequencing, every sample had RNA extracted and reverse transcribed into cDNA. SuperScript III was used to make first-strand cDNA, primed with a 2:1 mix of oligo-dT and random hexamers. Amplification bias was assessed with a synthetic immune receptor repertoire, and residual bias was removed computationally. The paper's data handling went like this. After raw reads were preprocessed to remove errors, the CDR3 was defined following IMGT conventions as running from the conserved cysteine to phenylalanine. Clonality was computed as 1 minus the Shannon entropy, with the entropy normalized by log2 of the number of productive unique TCRs. CD4 or CD8 identity of scalp clones was inferred by cross-referencing scalp TCRbeta sequences with sorted blood CD4 and CD8 repertoires. TCRdb holds this immuneACCESS table with in-frame rearrangements only. Some clones are missing; in checked studies, unresolved V genes explain under half, and the rest has no known cause. For V, J and clone size, that table is used; D and trimming come from the DNA. For this sample the table gives over 5,500 clones, of which nearly 70% were detected only once. In total, the top ten clones hold 16% of the sample.

Per the publication, the time point label means: about four weeks on oral tofacitinib. The sample's treatment or condition, from its label and the paper: oral pan-JAK inhibitor, 5-10 mg twice daily. Lesional scalp punch biopsies and peripheral blood were collected from alopecia areata patients. Human scalp biopsies were immediately fixed in PAXgene tissue containers. Spanning cysteine to phenylalanine, the CDR3 consists of 14 amino acids. This entry keeps only the CDR3 DNA: 42 bases, framed from base 1. CDR1 and CDR2 (LNHDA, SQIVND) derive from the germline V gene (reference sequence). V is pared back by 3 bases and J by 3 bases, with 9 bases lying between the germline termini.

The source material was skin, sampled at week 4, from a patient treated with tofacitinib. The chain links TRBV19 with TRBJ1-5; the D gene lacks a confident call. This clonotype was obtained from a human donor with alopecia areata. The nucleotides are TGTGCCAGTAGTATCCGGCTACCCAATCAGCCCCAGCATTTT. Translated, it gives CASSIRLPNQPQHF.